This TCR beta chain was identified during a study of breast tumors, draining lymph nodes, adjacent tissues. Study-wide results and caveats: The lymph node origin of tumor T cells was framed as consistent with a hypothesis, not demonstrated. Data fit most tumor T cells coming from lymph node, expanding in tumor.

A note on this clonotype: No antigen is known for it.

Samples came from axillary lymph nodes draining the breast cancer. The CDR3 has 15 residues. Germline CDR1 is SGDLS and CDR2 is YYNGEE. Trimming removed 3 bases from V and 3 bases from J; junction bases left unmatched: 7. One entry per CDR3 protein, called by TCRdb with MiXCR from the multiplex PCR reads. The sample lists some 200,000 distinct CDR3 sequences, 30% to 40% seen once, with 4.3% in the top ten. The chain uses TRBV9 and TRBJ2-5, with TRBD2 matching over 8 bases. This TCR derives from a female donor with breast cancer. Some clones in this sample may be carry-over from other donors' samples. Specimen: axillary lymph node tissue. CDR3 nucleotides: TGTGCCAGCAGCGCCTTCGGACTAGCCGAAGAGACCCAGTACTTC. Translated, it gives CASSAFGLAEETQYF.